These 28 T cell receptor beta chains were sequenced from one sample in a study of human T cells and chemical hapten exposure. This sample's time point: patch test 2, 6 weeks after DPC sensitization. Noted treatment: therapeutic diphenylcyclopropenone sensitization with weekly scalp DPC. TCRdb reanalysed the RACE reads using MiXCR and keeps one entry per CDR3 protein. The sample holds about 140,000 distinct CDR3 sequences, 12% seen once. The sample consisted of whole blood, taken in connection with sensitization to the hapten diphenylcyclopropenone (DPC). The source is a woman between 45 and 65 years old with alopecia areata. Some clones in this sample may be carry-over from other donors' samples.

V usage is TRBV7-9 and J usage is TRBJ2-7; D possibly corresponds to TRBD1 (6 bases). V lost 1 base and J 3 bases, leaving 10 bases between the germline ends. CDR1 and CDR2 (germline): SEHNR, FQNEAQ (reference sequence). The CDR3 is 14 residues long. The chain's CDR3 is CASSLEPGVYEQYF. In DNA, the CDR3 is TGTGCCAGCAGCTTAGAACCAGGGGTCTACGAGCAGTACTTC.

The chain combines TRBV27 with TRBJ2-7, with a tentative D call TRBD1 (5 bases). The CDR3 totals 12 residues. Germline V gene lookup returns CDR1 MNHEY and CDR2 SMNVEV (reference sequence). Between the trimmed V and J ends, which lost 5 bases and 4 bases, there was a span of 9 bases. Here the CDR3 reads CASSQRGYEQYF. CDR3 nucleotide sequence: TGTGCCAGCAGTCAAAGGGGTTACGAGCAGTACTTC.

This clonotype was counted only a few times. The chain employs TRBV19 and TRBJ2-1; perhaps TRBD1 as D (7 bases). Germline assignment: CDR1 LNHDA and CDR2 SQIVND (reference sequence). V lost 7 bases to trimming and J lost 7 bases, with 20 bases between them. The CDR3 spans 15 residues. CDR3 DNA: TGTGCCAGTAAGGGGGGTCCGCTGACAGGGAATGAGCAGTTCTTC. Its protein product is CASKGGPLTGNEQFF.

The CDR3 DNA is TGTGCCAGCAGCCCTGGGGGGGCGGTCCACGATGAGCAGTTCTTC. This translates into CASSPGGAVHDEQFF. The chain has TRBV11-2 and TRBJ2-1; a possible D gene is TRBD2 (7 bases). This CDR3 spans 15 amino acids. V lost 5 bases and J 8 bases, leaving 19 bases between the germline ends. Germline V gene lookup returns CDR1 SGHAT and CDR2 FQNNGV.

In this sample, this clonotype turned up many times. J is TRBJ1-5 and V is TRBV18, with D unresolved. Germline assignment: CDR1 KGHSH and CDR2 LQKENI. V was shortened by 5 bases and J by 0 bases, with 14 bases between the two germline ends. The length of the CDR3 is 16 residues. The CDR3 bases are TGTGCCAGCTCATCAAGCTGGGAGACTAGCAATCAGCCCCAGCATTTT. It specifies CASSSSWETSNQPQHF.

This clonotype was recorded once. This sequence joins TRBV5-1 and TRBJ2-1; 7 bases line up with TRBD2. The CDR3 length is 16 residues. After removal of 0 bases from V and 2 bases from J, the junction contained 5 bases not matched to a gene. Germline loops: CDR1 SGHRS, CDR2 YFSETQ. CDR3 in DNA: TGCGCCAGCAGCTTGGTTAGCGGGCCCCCCTACAATGAGCAGTTCTTC. It specifies CASSLVSGPPYNEQFF.

The chain combines TRBV19 with TRBJ2-4; D ambiguous. Looked up from germline, CDR1 is LNHDA and CDR2 is SQIVND (reference sequence). The CDR3 loop spans 15 amino acids. Trimming shortened V by 7 bases and J by 1 base, and 14 bases separated the two germline ends. This CDR3 is CASTDSRRAKNIQYF. The CDR3 region has the DNA TGTGCCAGTACTGACTCCCGTCGGGCCAAAAACATTCAGTACTTC.

This clonotype occurred many times. V is TRBV20-1 and J is TRBJ2-1, with D perhaps matching TRBD2 (5 bases). The V end lost 0 bases, the J end lost 3 bases, and 12 bases lay between the germline ends. This CDR3 has 15 amino acids. In germline, CDR1 is DFQATT, CDR2 SNEGSKA (reference sequence). In DNA form, the CDR3 reads TGCAGTGCTAGAGAGGCGGGTTTCAACTACAATGAGCAGTTCTTC. It is translated as CSAREAGFNYNEQFF.

This clonotype showed up just a few times. The chain recombines TRBV6-1 with TRBJ2-2, with 8 bases matching TRBD2. The CDR3 runs to 14 residues. With 11 bases clipped from V and 1 base from J, the junction kept 6 bases outside the gene matches. Germline loops: CDR1 MNHNS, CDR2 SASEGT. The CDR3 DNA reads as TGTGCCGGGCGGGGGGCCGTGAACACCGGGGAGCTGTTTTTT. Its translation: CAGRGAVNTGELFF.

In its sample, this clonotype was seen many times. V usage is TRBV5-1 and J usage is TRBJ2-7, with TRBD2 identical over 9 bases. Unmatched junction bases numbered 6, after V lost 4 bases and J lost 4 bases. The CDR3 length is 14 residues. The germline V gene encodes CDR1 SGHRS and CDR2 YFSETQ. This CDR3 is CASSLTSGLYEQYF. The CDR3 bases are TGCGCCAGCAGCCTGACTAGCGGTTTATACGAGCAGTACTTC.

This chain uses TRBV29-1 with TRBJ2-2; D is undetermined. Looked up from germline, CDR1 is SQVTM and CDR2 is ANQGSEA. There are 13 residues in the CDR3. V was pared by 4 bases and J by 7 bases, with 13 bases between. The CDR3 sequence is CSVVMVAGGELFF. Here the CDR3 DNA reads TGCAGCGTTGTAATGGTTGCCGGCGGGGAGCTGTTTTTT.

The gene calls are TRBV2 and TRBJ2-1; possibly TRBD1 for D (6 bases). The CDR3 length is 13 residues. Germline V gene sequence: CDR1 SNHLY, CDR2 FYNNEI. Trimming cost V 6 bases and J 9 bases, with 15 bases left between them. Here the CDR3 DNA reads TGTGCCAGCAGCACAGGGAGAATGGGTGAGCAGTTCTTC. Its translation: CASSTGRMGEQFF.

This clonotype was recorded many times. The chain links TRBV20-1 to TRBJ2-7, with 8 bases fitting TRBD2. The junction had 7 bases not matched to a gene; V was cut back by 6 bases and J by 3 bases. This CDR3 has 13 residues. Germline V gives CDR1 DFQATT, CDR2 SNEGSKA (reference sequence). In DNA, the CDR3 is TGCAGTGCAGCCGGGCTAGCGGGCTACGAGCAGTACTTC. Its protein product is CSAAGLAGYEQYF.

This clonotype has more than one count but fewer than ten. The gene calls are TRBV30 and TRBJ2-2; perhaps TRBD2 as D (6 bases). Trimming left V 5 bases short and J 7 bases short, with 8 bases between. In germline, CDR1 is GTSNPN, CDR2 SVGIG (reference sequence). The CDR3 runs 11 residues. DNA for the CDR3: TGTGCCTGGTCGGGGGACGGGGAGCTGTTTTTT. It yields the protein CAWSGDGELFF.

This clonotype was observed a few times. The J gene is TRBJ2-5, the V gene TRBV29-1; 9 bases agree with TRBD2. V shed 3 bases, J shed 6 bases, and the junction held 5 bases outside the gene matches. The CDR3 is 13 residues long. Per germline, CDR1 SQVTM and CDR2 ANQGSEA. The CDR3 DNA reads as TGCAGCGTTGAGGGACTAGCTGGACAGACCCAGTACTTC. It codes for CSVEGLAGQTQYF.

V gene TRBV7-2 combines with J gene TRBJ1-5; D is possibly TRBD1 (5 bases). Germline CDR1 reads SGHTA; CDR2 reads FQGNSA. The CDR3 loop spans 15 amino acids. The ends were cut back, 2 bases at V and 5 bases at J, with 13 bases in the middle. CDR3 nucleotide sequence: TGTGCCAGCAGCTTAAGTCCCAGGGCGGATCAGCCCCAGCATTTT. It codes for CASSLSPRADQPQHF.

This chain joins TRBV24-1 and TRBJ2-3; 7 nucleotides line up with TRBD2. CDR1 and CDR2 (germline): KGHDR, SFDVKD. The V gene end was trimmed by 10 bases and the J gene end by 0 bases; junction bases not matched to a gene: 6. The CDR3 runs 14 residues. The DNA for the CDR3 is TGTGCCACAGGCGCAGCGGGAAGCACAGATACGCAGTATTTT. It encodes CATGAAGSTDTQYF.

This clonotype was seen at least ten times. This chain links TRBV18 with TRBJ1-1, with D tentatively TRBD1 (6 bases). Germline V gene sequence: CDR1 KGHSH, CDR2 LQKENI. CDR3 length: 15 residues. The V gene lost 3 bases and the J gene lost 5 bases, with 16 bases spanning the gap. Here the CDR3 reads CASSPNTQGSTEAFF. As DNA, the CDR3 is TGTGCCAGCTCACCCAACACCCAGGGGAGTACTGAAGCTTTCTTT.

This clonotype was picked up a small number of times. The chain carries TRBV19 and TRBJ1-2; a possible D gene is TRBD1 (5 bases). In germline, CDR1 is LNHDA, CDR2 SQIVND (reference sequence). V lost 3 bases, J lost 8 bases, and 13 bases lay in between. The CDR3 loop spans 13 amino acids. CDR3 sequence reads: CASSMAGPGGYTF. CDR3 bases: TGTGCCAGTAGTATGGCAGGGCCCGGGGGCTACACCTTC.

This clonotype was picked up many times. V and J are TRBV2 and TRBJ2-3; no clear D. Germline CDR1 and CDR2: SNHLY and FYNNEI. V lost 3 bases and J 4 bases, leaving 14 bases between the germline ends. This CDR3 has 15 residues. This CDR3 reads CASSDGRSLADTQYF. The CDR3 DNA is TGTGCCAGCAGTGACGGGCGTTCCTTAGCAGATACGCAGTATTTT.

Ten or more counts support this clonotype. The chain employs TRBV6-6 and TRBJ2-5; 7 positions match TRBD1. In germline, CDR1 is MNHNY, CDR2 SVGAGI (reference sequence). The CDR3 consists of 13 residues. Trimming removed 6 bases from V and 6 bases from J; junction bases left unmatched: 7. The DNA of the CDR3 is TGTGCCAGCAGCCGCGACAGGGATAAGACCCAGTACTTC. Its translation: CASSRDRDKTQYF.

This clonotype occurred a few times. The V and J genes are TRBV9 and TRBJ2-5; D may be TRBD2 (6 bases). The CDR3 has 13 residues. Germline-derived CDR1 and CDR2 are SGDLS and YYNGEE. V was clipped by 5 bases and J by 3 bases, with 11 bases between them. The CDR3 sequence is CASRGDFEETQYF. CDR3 sequence (DNA): TGTGCCAGCAGGGGGGACTTCGAAGAGACCCAGTACTTC.

This clonotype occurred once. This could be a read error, since a much larger clone is one nucleotide away. The rearrangement uses TRBV20-1 and TRBJ1-1, with D unclear. V lost 3 bases, J lost 3 bases, and 8 bases lay in between. The CDR3 has 12 amino acids. Looked up from germline, CDR1 is DFQATT and CDR2 is SNEGSKA (reference sequence). The CDR3: CSASRVDTEAFF. CDR3 in DNA: TGCAGTGCTAGTCGGGTAGACACTGAAGCTTTCTTT.

This sequence joins TRBV28 and TRBJ2-5; 7 bases are a match to TRBD1. The germline V gene encodes CDR1 MDHEN and CDR2 SYDVKM. The CDR3 consists of 13 residues. J was trimmed by 4 bases and V by 5 bases; bases with no gene match: 4. The CDR3 is CASSKTGVETQYF. The CDR3 coding sequence is TGTGCCAGCAGTAAAACAGGGGTAGAGACCCAGTACTTC.

The V call is TRBV20-1, the J call TRBJ2-2; D unresolved. The V end lost 1 base, the J end lost 5 bases, and 11 bases lay between the germline ends. CDR1 is DFQATT and CDR2 is SNEGSKA in the germline V gene (reference sequence). This CDR3 region has 14 residues. CDR3 DNA sequence: TGCAGTGCTAGAGTAACTGAATCTACCGGGGAGCTGTTTTTT. Its translation: CSARVTESTGELFF.

The V call is TRBV7-9, the J call TRBJ1-1; D not resolved. Per the germline V gene, CDR1 is SEHNR and CDR2 is FQNEAQ (reference sequence). This CDR3 has 17 residues. Trimming cost V 1 base and J 0 bases, with 15 bases left between them. The CDR3 protein is CASSLGPGSGLNTEAFF. CDR3 coding DNA: TGTGCCAGCAGCTTAGGCCCCGGGAGCGGCCTGAACACTGAAGCTTTCTTT.

As to this clonotype: A much larger clone lies a single base off, so this may be a read error. The V call is TRBV20-1, the J call TRBJ2-7, with a tentative D call TRBD1 (5 bases). Trimming took 3 bases from V and 0 from J, leaving 15 bases between them. The CDR3 totals 15 residues. Germline assignment: CDR1 DFQATT and CDR2 SNEGSKA (reference sequence). The CDR3 DNA reads as TGCAGTGCTAGCCTCTCCAGGGCTAGCTCCTACGAGCAGTACTTC. Amino acid sequence: CSASLSRASSYEQYF.

The gene calls are TRBV7-2 and TRBJ1-6; D is unresolved. The V gene lost 5 bases and the J gene lost 1 base, with 15 bases spanning the gap. Germline V gene sequence: CDR1 SGHTA, CDR2 FQGNSA. CDR3 size: 17 residues. The DNA for the CDR3 is TGTGCCAGCAGCGAGCCCCTCGGTGGTTCCTATAATTCACCCCTCCACTTT. Residues: CASSEPLGGSYNSPLHF.